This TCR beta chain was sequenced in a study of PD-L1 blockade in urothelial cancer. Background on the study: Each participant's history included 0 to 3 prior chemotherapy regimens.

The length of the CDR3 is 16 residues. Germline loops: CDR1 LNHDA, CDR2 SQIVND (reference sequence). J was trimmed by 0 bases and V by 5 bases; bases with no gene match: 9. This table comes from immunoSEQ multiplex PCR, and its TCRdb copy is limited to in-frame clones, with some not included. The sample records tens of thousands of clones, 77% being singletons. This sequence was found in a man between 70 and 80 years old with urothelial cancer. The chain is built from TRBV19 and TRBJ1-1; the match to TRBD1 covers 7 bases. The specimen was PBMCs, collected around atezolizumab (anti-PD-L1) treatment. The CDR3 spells CASSSEDRLLNTEAFF. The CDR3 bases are TGTGCCAGTAGTTCAGAGGACAGGTTGCTGAACACTGAAGCTTTCTTT.